Listed below are T cell receptor beta chains from one sample, sequenced in a study of blood T cells in healthy people across ages. TCRdb re-called the 5' RACE reads through MiXCR, storing one row per CDR3 protein. This table holds around 280,000 distinct CDR3 sequences, about 25% found once. Sample: blood. The receptors derive from a woman in her 70s in good health. CDR3s include the opening cysteine and the closing phenylalanine or tryptophan. The D gene is left open where the match is weak. Some rows mark clone size as missing; the rest say once, few, many or name a class of expanded clone.

j_call clone_size d_call v_call cdr3_aa cdr3_nt
TRBJ2-7 . . TRBV18 CASSPGAQAPYEQYF TGTGCCAGCTCACCGGGCGCACAGGCCCCCTACGAGCAGTACTTC
TRBJ2-5 few TRBD1 TRBV18 CASSPVTGETQYF TGTGCCAGCTCACCGGTGACAGGGGAGACCCAGTACTTC
TRBJ2-7 . TRBD2 TRBV12-3/TRBV12-4 CASSIPRGLAGAEQYF TGTGCCAGCAGTATCCCCAGAGGACTAGCGGGAGCCGAGCAGTACTTC
TRBJ1-2 many . TRBV20-1 CSARETDGGGMYGYTF TGCAGTGCTAGAGAGACAGACGGAGGAGGGATGTATGGCTACACCTTC
TRBJ2-7 . . TRBV4-1 CASSQGPTGTGYEQYF TGCGCCAGCAGCCAAGGACCGACGGGGACTGGATACGAGCAGTACTTC
TRBJ2-2 . TRBD2 TRBV7-2 CASNHGRPNTGELFF TGTGCCAGCAACCACGGGAGGCCGAACACCGGGGAGCTGTTTTTT
TRBJ2-3 . TRBD2 TRBV20-1 CSASSLAGTRDTQYF TGCAGTGCTAGCTCTCTAGCGGGAACTAGAGATACGCAGTATTTT
TRBJ2-2 few TRBD1 TRBV7-9 CASSPRTGVGELFF TGTGCCAGCAGCCCTCGGACAGGGGTCGGGGAGCTGTTTTTT
TRBJ1-6 . TRBD1 TRBV6-5 CASSYEGTGGSPLHF TGTGCCAGCAGTTACGAGGGGACAGGGGGTTCACCCCTCCACTTT
TRBJ1-1 few . TRBV4-1 CASSQDRSGFTEAFF TGCGCCAGCAGCCAAGATCGATCGGGATTCACTGAAGCTTTCTTT
TRBJ2-2 few . TRBV2 CASSSGTLTGELFF TGTGCCAGCAGTTCCGGGACACTCACCGGGGAGCTGTTTTTT
TRBJ1-2 few . TRBV28 CASRDTSGFYGYTF TGTGCCAGCAGAGATACCAGCGGATTCTATGGCTACACCTTC
TRBJ2-1 . . TRBV7-3 CASRSGPGFNLFDEQFF TGTGCCAGCAGGTCGGGACCCGGGTTTAATTTATTCGATGAGCAGTTCTTC